The T cell receptor (beta chain) described here comes from a study of PD-1 blockade in classical Hodgkin lymphoma (dated by TCRdb to about 2020). Context from the whole study: Nivolumab dosing was 3 mg/kg intravenously every 2 weeks, continuing until either disease progression or unacceptable toxicity. A peripheral blood immune signature of response to PD-1 blockade in classical Hodgkin lymphoma was defined using TCR beta sequencing and CyTOF.

The CDR3 goes from the cysteine to the phenylalanine over 16 residues. Just the 48-base CDR3 DNA is kept, in frame starting at base 1. For CDR1 and CDR2, the germline V gene (reference sequence) lists MNHNY and SVGAGI. V trim: 10 bases; J trim: 2 bases; unmatched bases: 14. As regards this clone: It has no known antigen specificity. The record has no base qualities; no much larger clone is one base away.

Genomic DNA was extracted with the Qiagen DNeasy kit from unsorted PBMCs and from negatively selected CD4+ and CD8+ fractions. Using primers that anneal to V and J segments, immunoSEQ multiplex PCR amplified the TCR beta CDR3 regions. A synthetic immune receptor repertoire was used to minimize amplification bias, and remaining bias was computationally removed after sequencing. Per the original workflow: Custom Python scripts were used to quantify repertoire diversity as the Shannon entropy index. Unsorted, CD4+ and CD8+ repertoires were analyzed separately, except for combined analyses in which CD4+ and CD8+ sequences were merged in silico. A clone was considered expanded if an increase in frequency of at least 2-fold after treatment relative to C1D1 was found, and a pseudocount of 0.5 was applied to clones undetected at baseline. Clones with 0 or 1 copy at C1D1 were defined as singleton clones, while clones with 2 or more copies were defined as non-singleton clones. By matching protein sequences in sorted samples from the same patient, clones expanded in unsorted samples were annotated as CD4+, CD8+ or unknown. Wilcoxon tests on paired samples were used to test diversity changes from C1D1 to C4D1. Sourced from immuneACCESS, this table was stored by TCRdb with only in-frame sequences that have V and J called. A share of the clones is absent; for the studies checked, an unresolved V gene accounts for under half, and the remainder has no known explanation. V, J and clone size were drawn from that table, and D and trimming were deduced from the DNA. This sample lists tens of thousands of clones; less than 95% were detected once. The ten largest account for over 9% of the sample.

Study-wide conclusions, independent of this receptor: Only a single clinical trial cohort was studied, and what caused the repertoire differences, possibly disease activity or prior therapy, remained undefined. Baseline TCR diversity was reported to be lower in newly diagnosed patients than in healthy donors, and even lower in relapsed/refractory patients. Lower diversity was seen in patients whose nivolumab began less than 1 year after ASCT, and these patients were left out of later analyses so that immune reconstitution would not confound the results. CD4+ but not CD8+ TCR diversity rose significantly by C4D1 (p=0.0027 vs p=0.16), most apparent in complete responders (p=0.02). Trial patients achieving complete response had baseline diversity similar to newly diagnosed patients, whereas partial responders and progressors had significantly lower diversity.

The time point label of this sample denotes: cycle 4 day 1 (C4D1), after about 6 weeks of nivolumab. Every trial patient had relapsed following autologous stem cell transplantation, and prior brentuximab vedotin exposure was what differed among cohorts A, B and C. The trial cohort was composed of 56 patients with relapsed/refractory classical Hodgkin lymphoma, for whom complete response, partial response or progressive disease was recorded as best overall response. Trial patients were treated with single-agent nivolumab in the multi-cohort phase II CheckMate 205 trial. An independent review committee assessed best overall response using the 2007 International Working Group response criteria. PBMCs from the trial were collected at three points: immediately before nivolumab initiation (C1D1), and during therapy at cycle 2 day 1 and cycle 4 day 1. Peripheral blood was collected in 8 mL Vacutainer Cell Preparation Tubes, from which PBMCs were isolated by centrifugation and then cryopreserved.

The chain is assembled from TRBV6-6 and TRBJ2-5, and 9 junctional nucleotides match TRBD1. The TCR sequence derives from a human donor with classical Hodgkin lymphoma. Specimen: peripheral blood mononuclear cells (PBMCs), collected before the fourth cycle of nivolumab. The nucleotide sequence is given as TGTGCCACCACTCCGGGACAGGGCTACTTTCAAGAGACCCAGTACTTC. This encodes CATTPGQGYFQETQYF.